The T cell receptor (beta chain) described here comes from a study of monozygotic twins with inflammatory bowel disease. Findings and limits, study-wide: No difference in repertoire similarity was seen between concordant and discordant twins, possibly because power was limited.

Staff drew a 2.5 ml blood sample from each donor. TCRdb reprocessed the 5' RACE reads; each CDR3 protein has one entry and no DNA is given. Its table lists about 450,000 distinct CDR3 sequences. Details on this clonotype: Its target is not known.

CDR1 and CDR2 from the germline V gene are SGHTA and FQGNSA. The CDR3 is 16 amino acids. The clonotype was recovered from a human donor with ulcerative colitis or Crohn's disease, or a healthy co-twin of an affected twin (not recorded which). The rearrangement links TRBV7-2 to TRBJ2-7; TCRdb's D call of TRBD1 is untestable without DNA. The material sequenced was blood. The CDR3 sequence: CASSLGTTGTGLEQYF.